The 17 T cell receptor beta chains given below trace back to one sample, sequenced in a study of blood T cell repertoires in COVID-19. Only in-frame clones appear in the TCRdb table, and some are missing; sequencing was by immunoSEQ multiplex PCR. The data show around 120,000 clones, roughly two thirds seen once. The specimen was peripheral blood. The receptor set was obtained from a man older than 75 with acute or convalescent COVID-19.

The rearrangement joins TRBV5-4 to TRBJ2-7; 11 nucleotides match TRBD2. This CDR3 is 15 amino acids long. Losses at the gene ends were 0 bases for V and 7 bases for J; bases not matched to a gene: 6. Germline assignment: CDR1 SGHNT and CDR2 YYREEE (reference sequence). CDR3 sequence: CASSLAGSGRGEQYF. Here the CDR3 DNA reads TGTGCCAGCAGCTTGGCAGGTAGCGGGAGGGGGGAGCAGTACTTC.

The rearrangement links TRBV19 to TRBJ2-3, with a weak D call TRBD1 (5 bases). The V and J ends lost 1 base and 4 bases respectively, with 12 bases between them. The CDR3 loop spans 15 amino acids. Germline CDR1 reads LNHDA; CDR2 reads SQIVND (reference sequence). The CDR3 DNA is TGTGCCAGTAGTATAGGCGCAGGGATCCCAGATACGCAGTATTTT. This gives the protein CASSIGAGIPDTQYF. The complete variable domain, with remaining parts taken from reference TRBV19 and TRBJ2-3, reads DGGITQSPKYLFRKEGQNVTLSCEQNLNHDAMYWYRQDPGQGLRLIYYSQIVNDFQKGDIAEGYSVSREKKESFPLTVTSAQKNPTAFYLCASSIGAGIPDTQYFGPGTRLTVL.

CDR3 sequence (DNA): TGTGCCAGCAGCGTAGAGGCCGGGATGCAAGAGACCCAGTACTTC. Translation: CASSVEAGMQETQYF. The rearrangement joins TRBV9 to TRBJ2-5, with a weak D call TRBD2 (5 bases). CDR3 size: 15 residues. V was clipped by 0 bases and J by 2 bases, with 11 bases between them. CDR1 and CDR2 from the germline V gene are SGDLS and YYNGEE.

The chain recombines TRBV29-1 with TRBJ2-2; possibly TRBD2 for D (5 bases). The V end lost 6 bases, the J end lost 6 bases, and 11 bases lay between the germline ends. The CDR3 is 12 amino acids. Germline CDR1 reads SQVTM; CDR2 reads ANQGSEA. For the CDR3, the DNA is TGCAGCGTATCCGAGGGATCCGGGGAGCTGTTTTTT. Translated, it gives CSVSEGSGELFF.

V usage is TRBV7-8 and J usage is TRBJ2-3; TRBD2 matches at 8 bases. The CDR3 is made up of 16 amino acids. The ends lost 2 bases at V and 2 bases at J; junction bases unmatched: 6. Per the germline V gene, CDR1 is SGHVS and CDR2 is FQNEAQ. In DNA form, the CDR3 reads TGTGCCAGCAGCTTAACTAGCGGAAGCCTCACAGATACGCAGTATTTT. It encodes CASSLTSGSLTDTQYF.

The CDR3 reads CASSFGSNYGYTF. The CDR3, as DNA: TGTGCCAGCAGTTTCGGGTCAAACTATGGCTACACCTTC. The gene calls are TRBV12-3 or TRBV12-4 and TRBJ1-2; D ambiguous. The CDR3 contains 13 residues. Trimming took off 3 bases at V and 2 bases at J, with 7 bases between the two ends.

V usage is TRBV13 and J usage is TRBJ2-1; tentative D call: TRBD2 (5 bases). Germline-derived CDR1 and CDR2 are PRHDT and FYEKMQ (reference sequence). V was trimmed by 7 bases and J by 9 bases, leaving 19 bases between them. This CDR3 comprises 14 residues. In DNA, the CDR3 is TGTGCCAGCACCATCGGTGGGAGATCGAGTGAGCAGTTCTTC. Translating gives CASTIGGRSSEQFF.

This clone has a handful of counts. The chain is built from TRBV9 and TRBJ2-3, with TRBD2 identical over 10 bases. The V gene's germline CDR1 is SGDLS and CDR2 YYNGEE. Trimming took 3 bases from V and 4 from J; bases not matched to a gene: 2. This CDR3 is 14 amino acids long. CDR3 loop: CASSASGGADTQYF. CDR3 nucleotides: TGTGCCAGCAGCGCGAGCGGGGGGGCAGATACGCAGTATTTT.

The chain's CDR3 is CASSKYTGGETQYF. Here the CDR3 DNA reads TGTGCCAGCAGTAAATACACGGGTGGAGAGACCCAGTACTTC. V and J are TRBV28 and TRBJ2-5; no reliable D call. The V gene's germline CDR1 is MDHEN and CDR2 SYDVKM. Trimming pared 5 bases from V and 4 bases from J, leaving 14 bases between. This CDR3 spans 14 amino acids.

V gene TRBV6-5 combines with J gene TRBJ1-5; TRBD1 matches at 7 bases. V shed 8 bases, J shed 2 bases, and the junction held 9 bases outside the gene matches. The CDR3 extends over 15 amino acids. CDR1 and CDR2 from the germline V gene are MNHEY and SVGAGI. CDR3 bases: TGTGCCAGCGTTGCCGACAGGGTAGGCAATCAGCCCCAGCATTTT. Translated, it gives CASVADRVGNQPQHF.

CDR3 region: CASSERGQKGETQYF. For the CDR3, the DNA is TGTGCCAGCAGTGAAAGGGGACAGAAGGGGGAGACCCAGTACTTC. The V gene is TRBV25-1, the J gene TRBJ2-5, with 7 bases aligning to TRBD1. Per the germline V gene, CDR1 is MGHDK and CDR2 is SYGVNS. The ends lost 2 bases at V and 5 bases at J; junction bases unmatched: 8. This CDR3 region has 15 residues.

The chain combines TRBV27 with TRBJ2-3; 9 positions agree with TRBD1. The V and J ends lost 4 bases and 5 bases, in that order; junction bases with no gene match: 10. Germline lookup yields CDR1 MNHEY and CDR2 SMNVEV (reference sequence). The CDR3 extends over 16 amino acids. CDR3 in DNA: TGTGCCAGCAGTTCCTTAAAACAGGGGGCCTTAGATACGCAGTATTTT. Protein: CASSSLKQGALDTQYF.

This chain joins TRBV18 and TRBJ2-2; 8 bases agree with TRBD2. The germline gives CDR1 KGHSH, CDR2 LQKENI. The CDR3 loop spans 16 amino acids. After removal of 4 bases from V and 4 bases from J, the junction contained 8 bases not matched to a gene. The DNA for the CDR3 is TGTGCCAGCTCACTGTCCGCGACTAGCGTCACCGGGGAGCTGTTTTTT. It encodes CASSLSATSVTGELFF.

In this sample, this clone turned up once. The chain joins TRBV20-1 to TRBJ2-2, with D perhaps matching TRBD2 (6 bases). The V end was cut by 3 bases, the J end by 5 bases, with 16 bases between. CDR3 length equals 15 residues. Germline CDR1 reads DFQATT; CDR2 reads SNEGSKA (reference sequence). This chain's CDR3 is CSASVSAGLTGELFF. The CDR3 region has the DNA TGCAGTGCTAGTGTATCAGCGGGTCTTACCGGGGAGCTGTTTTTT.

This clone is categorized as medium-sized. This sequence joins TRBV3-1 (or the pseudogene TRBV3-2) and TRBJ1-5; D is uncertain. Germline V gene lookup returns CDR1 LGHDT and CDR2 YNNKEL (reference sequence). V was cut by 4 bases and J by 7 bases, with 11 bases left in between. The CDR3 has 13 residues. The CDR3 sequence: CASSLGRSQPQHF. The CDR3 DNA reads as TGTGCCAGCAGCCTCGGCAGGTCGCAGCCCCAGCATTTT.

The rearrangement joins TRBV14 to TRBJ2-5; perhaps TRBD1 as D (7 bases). The CDR3 spans 15 residues. The ends were cut back, 4 bases at V and 7 bases at J, with 19 bases in the middle. The germline V gene encodes CDR1 SGHDN and CDR2 FVKESK. The CDR3, as DNA: TGTGCCAGCAGCCGGTATCAGGGGGGCGGTCGGACCCAGTACTTC. Translated, it gives CASSRYQGGGRTQYF.

The V and J genes are TRBV7-2 and TRBJ2-3; 11 bases fit TRBD2. Germline lookup yields CDR1 SGHTA and CDR2 FQGNSA. This CDR3 has 16 residues. V lost 4 bases and J lost 4; bases outside the gene matches: 7. The CDR3 here is CASSSTSGSGADTQYF. In DNA form, the CDR3 reads TGTGCCAGCAGCTCCACTAGCGGGAGTGGTGCAGATACGCAGTATTTT.